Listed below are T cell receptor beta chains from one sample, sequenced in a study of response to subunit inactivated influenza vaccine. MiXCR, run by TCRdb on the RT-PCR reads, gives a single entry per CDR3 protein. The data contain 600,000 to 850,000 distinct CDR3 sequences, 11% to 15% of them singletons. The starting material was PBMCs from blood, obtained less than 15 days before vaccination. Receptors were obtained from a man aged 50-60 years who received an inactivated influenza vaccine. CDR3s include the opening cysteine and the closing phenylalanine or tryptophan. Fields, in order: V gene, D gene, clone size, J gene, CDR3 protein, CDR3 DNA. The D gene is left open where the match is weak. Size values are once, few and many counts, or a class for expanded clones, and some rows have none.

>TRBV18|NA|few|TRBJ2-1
CASSLRAEQFF
TGTGCCAGCTCACTTAGGGCTGAGCAGTTCTTC
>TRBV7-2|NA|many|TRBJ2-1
CASSPNQGPNNEQFF
TGTGCCAGCAGCCCGAACCAGGGGCCCAACAATGAGCAGTTCTTC
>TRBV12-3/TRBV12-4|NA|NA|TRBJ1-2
CASQKGGNYGYTF
TGTGCCAGCCAAAAGGGAGGGAACTATGGCTACACCTTC
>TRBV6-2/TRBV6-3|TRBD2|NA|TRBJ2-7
CASRQGTSGRPGEQYF
TGTGCCAGCAGGCAAGGGACTAGCGGGAGGCCGGGCGAGCAGTACTTC
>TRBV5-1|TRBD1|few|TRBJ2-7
CASSIGTEQYEQYF
TGCGCCAGCAGCATCGGGACAGAACAATACGAGCAGTACTTC
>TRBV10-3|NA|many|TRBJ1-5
CAIREVSNQPQHF
TGTGCCATCCGAGAGGTTAGCAATCAGCCCCAGCATTTT
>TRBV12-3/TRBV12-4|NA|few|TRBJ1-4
CASSLRGSEKLFF
TGTGCCAGCAGTTTGCGGGGGTCTGAAAAACTGTTTTTT
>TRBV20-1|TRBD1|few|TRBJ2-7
CSASGGTGKSGFF
TGCAGTGCTAGTGGGGGGACAGGGAAATCGGGGTTCTTC
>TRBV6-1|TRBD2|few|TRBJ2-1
CASSPGLAGVEQFF
TGTGCCAGCAGTCCGGGACTAGCGGGGGTTGAGCAGTTCTTC
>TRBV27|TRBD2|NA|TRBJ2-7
CASSLGSGPTYEQYF
TGTGCCAGCAGTTTAGGTAGCGGGCCCACCTACGAGCAGTACTTC
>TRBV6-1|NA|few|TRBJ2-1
CASRTGPYGDEQFF
TGTGCCAGCAGAACCGGGCCATATGGGGATGAGCAGTTCTTC
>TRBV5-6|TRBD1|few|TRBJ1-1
CASSLLGGQGDTEAFF
TGTGCCAGCAGCTTGTTAGGCGGTCAGGGGGACACTGAAGCTTTCTTT
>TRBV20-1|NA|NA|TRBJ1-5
CSARVPGGGNQPQHF
TGCAGTGCTAGAGTTCCAGGTGGGGGCAATCAGCCCCAGCATTTT
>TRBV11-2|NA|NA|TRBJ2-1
CASSPGVVALEQFF
TGTGCCAGCAGCCCGGGCGTTGTGGCCCTCGAGCAGTTCTTC
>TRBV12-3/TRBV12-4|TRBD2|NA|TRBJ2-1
CASSLASGGAMNEQFF
TGTGCCAGCAGTTTAGCTAGCGGGGGGGCCATGAATGAGCAGTTCTTC
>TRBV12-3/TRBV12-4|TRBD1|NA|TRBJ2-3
CASSSGTGRVSDTQYF
TGTGCCAGCAGCTCCGGGACAGGCAGGGTGTCAGATACGCAGTATTTT
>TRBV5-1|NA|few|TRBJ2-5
CASSVDGTLQETQYF
TGCGCCAGCAGCGTGGACGGAACCCTACAAGAGACCCAGTACTTC
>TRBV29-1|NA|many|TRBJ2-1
CSVVRGPNEQFF
TGCAGCGTTGTACGGGGGCCCAATGAGCAGTTCTTC
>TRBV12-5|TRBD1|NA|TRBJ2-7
CASGLPGQGIYEQYF
TGTGCTAGTGGTTTGCCGGGACAGGGTATCTACGAGCAGTACTTC
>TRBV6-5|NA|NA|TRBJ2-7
CASSYSRRQTTYEQYF
TGTGCCAGCAGTTACTCGAGGAGACAGACGACCTACGAGCAGTACTTC
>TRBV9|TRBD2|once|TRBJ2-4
CASSVRAGGPVDIQYF
TGTGCCAGCAGCGTTAGAGCGGGAGGGCCTGTGGACATTCAGTACTTC
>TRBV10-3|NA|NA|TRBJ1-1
CAIRHSPGDAEAFF
TGTGCCATCAGACATTCCCCGGGGGACGCTGAAGCTTTCTTT
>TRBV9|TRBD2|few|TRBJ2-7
CASSVGGGGNGEQYF
TGTGCCAGCAGCGTAGGGGGCGGGGGAAATGGCGAGCAGTACTTC
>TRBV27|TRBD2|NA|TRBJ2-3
CASSLNAGAQYF
TGTGCCAGCAGTTTAAATGCGGGGGCGCAGTATTTT
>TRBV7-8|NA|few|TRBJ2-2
CASSLEFEGTGELFF
TGTGCCAGCAGCTTAGAATTTGAGGGAACCGGGGAGCTGTTTTTT